The rows below give T cell receptor beta chains drawn from one sample of a study of cytotoxic CD8 clonotypes in ibrutinib-treated CLL. TCRdb keeps only in-frame clones here, not all; method: immunoSEQ multiplex PCR. The table shows fewer than 400,000 clones, with roughly 71% occurring only once. The sequencing used PBMCs, collected after 36 months of ibrutinib treatment. These receptors were obtained from a human donor with chronic lymphocytic leukemia. Each CDR3 is given with its conserved first and last residue. D genes are given only for firm matches. Not every row has a clone size; where given, it reads once, few, many or a size class.

TRBJ2-3	16	TRBV7-2	.	.	CASSSQGLMSTDTQYF	TGTGCCAGCAGCTCCCAGGGTCTGATGAGCACAGATACGCAGTATTTT
TRBJ1-2	13	TRBV27	.	.	CASRATGPYGYTF	TGTGCCAGCAGGGCTACAGGGCCCTATGGCTACACCTTC
TRBJ2-7	14	TRBV29-1	TRBD2	.	CSTSPGTSLDEQYF	TGCAGCACCTCCCCCGGGACTAGCCTCGACGAGCAGTACTTC
TRBJ2-7	15	TRBV28	TRBD2	.	CASSFVAGGLYEQYF	TGTGCCAGCAGTTTTGTGGCGGGAGGGCTCTACGAGCAGTACTTC
TRBJ2-3	15	TRBV7-6	TRBD2	.	CASSLVGAGGDTQYF	TGTGCCAGCAGCTTAGTTGGTGCGGGAGGGGATACGCAGTATTTT
TRBJ1-2	14	TRBV11-2	TRBD1	.	CASSFGQGAYGYTF	TGTGCCAGCAGCTTTGGGCAGGGGGCCTATGGCTACACCTTC
TRBJ2-3	19	TRBV5-4	.	.	CASSASPSARGKGTDTQYF	TGTGCCAGCAGCGCCTCTCCTAGCGCCCGCGGGAAGGGCACAGATACGCAGTATTTT
TRBJ2-7	14	TRBV5-1	.	.	CASSSARRLLGQYF	TGCGCCAGCAGCTCAGCCAGACGGCTCCTAGGGCAGTACTTC
TRBJ2-3	15	TRBV2	TRBD2	.	CASSQRLAGADTQYF	TGTGCCAGCAGCCAGAGACTAGCGGGGGCAGATACGCAGTATTTT
TRBJ2-7	13	TRBV15	.	.	CATSRDNWGEQYF	TGTGCCACCAGCAGAGATAACTGGGGCGAGCAGTACTTC
TRBJ1-3	15	TRBV6-4	.	.	CASSDAVASGNTIYF	TGTGCCAGCAGTGACGCCGTAGCATCTGGAAACACCATATATTTT
TRBJ1-1	15	TRBV11-1	.	.	CASSFPAGRGAEAFF	TGTGCCAGCAGCTTCCCAGCGGGGAGGGGAGCTGAAGCTTTCTTT
TRBJ2-3	14	TRBV2	.	.	CASSENSFPDTQYF	TGTGCCAGCAGTGAAAATAGTTTCCCAGATACGCAGTATTTT
TRBJ2-7	15	TRBV11-2	.	.	CASSLGGGPGYEQYF	TGTGCCAGCAGCTTAGGGGGGGGCCCAGGGTACGAGCAGTACTTC
TRBJ2-5	15	TRBV7-2	.	few	CASSRDTRRAETQYF	TGTGCCAGCAGCCGGGATACAAGGAGGGCGGAGACCCAGTACTTC
TRBJ2-1	13	TRBV7-9	.	once	CASSSAVRNEQFF	TGTGCCAGCAGCTCCGCCGTCCGCAATGAGCAGTTCTTC
TRBJ2-7	14	TRBV14	.	.	CASSQELHFYEQYF	TGTGCCAGCAGCCAGGAGCTCCATTTTTACGAGCAGTACTTC
TRBJ2-2	14	TRBV5-1	.	.	CASSLDTGIGELFF	TGCGCCAGCAGCTTGGATACAGGGATCGGGGAGCTGTTTTTT
TRBJ2-3	15	TRBV7-8	.	.	CASSFSGPGTDTQYF	TGTGCCAGCAGCTTTTCGGGACCGGGCACAGATACGCAGTATTTT
TRBJ1-2	13	TRBV27	.	few	CASSLQGGYGYTF	TGTGCCAGCAGTTTACAGGGAGGCTATGGCTACACCTTC
TRBJ1-4	13	TRBV29-1	.	few	CSVVFRFDEKLFF	TGCAGCGTTGTGTTCAGGTTCGATGAAAAACTGTTTTTT
TRBJ1-5	12	TRBV28	.	.	CASTVSNQPQHF	TGTGCCAGCACCGTTAGCAATCAGCCCCAGCATTTT
TRBJ1-1	15	TRBV10-3	.	.	CAISELWGTNTEAFF	TGTGCCATCAGTGAGTTATGGGGGACGAACACTGAAGCTTTCTTT
TRBJ2-1	15	TRBV28	TRBD1	.	CASIPHGTGNSEQFF	TGTGCCAGCATTCCTCACGGGACAGGGAACAGTGAGCAGTTCTTC
TRBJ1-2	12	TRBV9	.	.	CASSGVGDGYTF	TGTGCCAGCAGCGGTGTCGGGGATGGCTACACCTTC
TRBJ2-7	11	TRBV29-1	.	.	CSEAGTYEQYF	TGCAGCGAGGCGGGGACCTACGAGCAGTACTTC
TRBJ2-1	10	TRBV20-1	TRBD2	.	CSAREGLAVF	TGCAGTGCTAGAGAGGGACTAGCGGTCTTC
TRBJ2-2	13	TRBV7-3	.	.	CASSLSRPGELFF	TGTGCCAGCAGCTTGTCTCGCCCCGGGGAGCTGTTTTTT
TRBJ2-2	17	TRBV27	.	few	CASSLSYGDANTGELFF	TGTGCCAGCAGTTTATCGTACGGGGATGCGAACACCGGGGAGCTGTTTTTT
TRBJ2-3	14	TRBV29-1	.	.	CSVALGLSTDTQYF	TGCAGCGTCGCATTGGGACTTTCCACAGATACGCAGTATTTT
TRBJ2-6	17	TRBV28	.	few	CASRRRGGGSGANVLTF	TGTGCCAGCAGGCGGCGCGGAGGGGGCTCTGGGGCCAACGTCCTGACTTTC
TRBJ2-5	17	TRBV5-1	TRBD1	.	CASSVRPGQTNQETQYF	TGCGCCAGCAGCGTCAGACCGGGACAGACAAACCAAGAGACCCAGTACTTC
TRBJ2-7	13	TRBV2	.	.	CASMAPPIGEQYF	TGTGCCAGCATGGCCCCTCCTATTGGCGAGCAGTACTTC
TRBJ1-4	15	TRBV19	.	.	CASSPVPGTREKLFF	TGTGCCAGTAGCCCTGTGCCGGGCACGAGAGAAAAACTGTTTTTT
TRBJ2-1	11	TRBV29-1	TRBD2	.	CSGLAVGEQFF	TGCAGTGGACTAGCGGTTGGTGAGCAGTTCTTC
TRBJ1-1	16	TRBV29-1	.	.	CSVRQLPWGLNTEAFF	TGCAGCGTTCGACAGCTTCCCTGGGGATTGAACACTGAAGCTTTCTTT
TRBJ1-5	17	TRBV10-3	.	.	CAISESLGAADNQPQHF	TGTGCCATCAGTGAATCCCTCGGAGCGGCGGACAATCAGCCCCAGCATTTT
TRBJ2-2	15	TRBV18	.	.	CASSPLQGNTGELFF	TGTGCCAGCTCTCCATTACAGGGGAACACCGGGGAGCTGTTTTTT
TRBJ2-6	17	TRBV7-9	.	.	CASKPRGPLSGANVLTF	TGTGCCAGCAAGCCTCGGGGGCCCCTCTCTGGGGCCAACGTCCTGACTTTC
TRBJ2-5	15	TRBV27	TRBD1	.	CASTEYRGSGETQYF	TGTGCCAGCACCGAATACAGGGGAAGCGGAGAGACCCAGTACTTC
TRBJ2-5	15	TRBV5-1	.	.	CASSLLGQFQETQYF	TGCGCCAGCAGCTTGCTGGGGCAGTTCCAAGAGACCCAGTACTTC
TRBJ2-2	15	TRBV19	.	few	CASSGEAVYTGELFF	TGTGCCTCATCAGGTGAGGCGGTGTACACCGGGGAGCTGTTTTTT
TRBJ1-1	14	TRBV5-6	.	.	CASSLASGNTEAFF	TGTGCCAGCAGCTTGGCGTCAGGGAACACTGAAGCTTTCTTT
TRBJ2-7	14	TRBV5-6	TRBD1	.	CASSFGQGRYEQYF	TGTGCCAGCAGCTTTGGACAGGGGAGATACGAGCAGTACTTC
TRBJ2-7	14	TRBV11-2	TRBD2	.	CASSFTGTRSEQYF	TGTGCCAGCAGCTTTACCGGGACTAGATCCGAGCAGTACTTC
TRBJ2-1	17	TRBV11-3	.	.	CASSSSIQEFVHNEQFF	TGTGCCAGCAGCTCGAGCATCCAGGAGTTCGTCCACAATGAGCAGTTCTTC
TRBJ2-3	14	TRBV9	.	.	CASSVAVGVSTQYF	TGTGCCAGCAGCGTAGCCGTGGGTGTCAGTACGCAGTATTTT